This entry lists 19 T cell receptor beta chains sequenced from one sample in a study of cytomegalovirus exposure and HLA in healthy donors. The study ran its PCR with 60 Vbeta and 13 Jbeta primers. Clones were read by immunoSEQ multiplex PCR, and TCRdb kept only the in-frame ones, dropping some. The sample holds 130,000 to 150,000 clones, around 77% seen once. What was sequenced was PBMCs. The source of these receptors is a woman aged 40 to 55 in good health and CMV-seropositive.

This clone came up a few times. The CDR3 here is CASSLSGGRGTGNTEAFF. For the CDR3, the DNA is TGTGCCAGCAGCTTGTCAGGGGGCAGGGGCACTGGGAACACTGAAGCTTTCTTT. The V and J genes are TRBV5-6 and TRBJ1-1; 8 bases match TRBD1. The CDR3 consists of 18 residues. The J segment lost 1 base and the V segment lost 1 base, leaving 12 bases of the junction unmatched. Germline assignment: CDR1 SGHDT and CDR2 YYEEEE.

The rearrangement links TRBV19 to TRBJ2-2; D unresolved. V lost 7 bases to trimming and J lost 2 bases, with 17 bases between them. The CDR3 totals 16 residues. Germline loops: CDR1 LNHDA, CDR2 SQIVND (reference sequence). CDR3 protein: CASTDGSLTNTGELFF. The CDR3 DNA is TGTGCCAGTACCGACGGGTCCCTTACTAACACCGGGGAGCTGTTTTTT.

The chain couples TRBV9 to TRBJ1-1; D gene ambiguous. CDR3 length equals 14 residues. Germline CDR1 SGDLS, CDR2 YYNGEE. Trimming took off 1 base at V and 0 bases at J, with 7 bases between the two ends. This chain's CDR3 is CASSVTAMNTEAFF. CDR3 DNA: TGTGCCAGCAGCGTAACAGCCATGAACACTGAAGCTTTCTTT.

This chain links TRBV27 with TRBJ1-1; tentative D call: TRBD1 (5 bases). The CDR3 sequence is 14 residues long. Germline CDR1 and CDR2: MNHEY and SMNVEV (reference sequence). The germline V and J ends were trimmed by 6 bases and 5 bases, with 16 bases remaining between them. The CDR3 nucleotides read TGTGCCAGCAGCCTAGGGGTTGGGTGGACTGAAGCTTTCTTT. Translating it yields CASSLGVGWTEAFF.

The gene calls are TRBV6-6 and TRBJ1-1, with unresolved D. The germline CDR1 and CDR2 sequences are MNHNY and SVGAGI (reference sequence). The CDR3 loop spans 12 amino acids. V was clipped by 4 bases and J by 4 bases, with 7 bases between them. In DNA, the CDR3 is TGTGCCAGCAGTTTTAGCAGCACTGAAGCTTTCTTT. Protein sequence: CASSFSSTEAFF.

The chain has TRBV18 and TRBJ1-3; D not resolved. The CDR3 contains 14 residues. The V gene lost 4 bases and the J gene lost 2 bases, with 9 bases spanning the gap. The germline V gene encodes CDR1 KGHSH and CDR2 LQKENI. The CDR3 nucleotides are TGTGCCAGCTCACGTGTCGGGGCTGGAAACACCATATATTTT. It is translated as CASSRVGAGNTIYF. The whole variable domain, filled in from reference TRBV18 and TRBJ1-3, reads NAGVMQNPRHLVRRRGQEARLRCSPMKGHSHVYWYRQLPEEGLKFMVYLQKENIIDESGMPKERFSAEFPKEGPSILRIQQVVRGDSAAYFCASSRVGAGNTIYFGEGSWLTVV.

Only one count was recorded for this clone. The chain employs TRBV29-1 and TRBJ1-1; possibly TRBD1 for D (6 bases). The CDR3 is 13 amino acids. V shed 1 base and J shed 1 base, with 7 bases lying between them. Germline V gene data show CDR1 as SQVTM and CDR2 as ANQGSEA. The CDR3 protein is CSVEGQENTEAFF. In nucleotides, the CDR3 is TGCAGCGTTGAAGGACAGGAGAACACTGAAGCTTTCTTT. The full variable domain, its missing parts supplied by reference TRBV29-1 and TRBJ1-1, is SAVISQKPSRDICQRGTSLTIQCQVDSQVTMMFWYRQQPGQSLTLIATANQGSEATYESGFVIDKFPISRPNLTFSTLTVSNMSPEDSSIYLCSVEGQENTEAFFGQGTRLTVV.

The CDR3 sequence is CASIPSGWTEAFF. For the CDR3, the DNA is TGTGCCAGCATCCCGTCAGGGTGGACTGAAGCTTTCTTT. The rearrangement joins TRBV11-2 to TRBJ1-1, with D maybe TRBD1 (5 bases). CDR1 is SGHAT and CDR2 is FQNNGV in the germline V gene. The CDR3 is made up of 13 amino acids. V was clipped by 7 bases and J by 5 bases, with 14 bases between them.

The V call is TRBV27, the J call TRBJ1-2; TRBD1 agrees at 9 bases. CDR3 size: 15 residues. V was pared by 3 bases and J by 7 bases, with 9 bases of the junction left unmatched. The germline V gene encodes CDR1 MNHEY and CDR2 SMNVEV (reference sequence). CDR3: CASSFGDRVVSGYTF. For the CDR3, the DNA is TGTGCCAGCAGTTTTGGGGACAGGGTAGTAAGTGGCTACACCTTC.

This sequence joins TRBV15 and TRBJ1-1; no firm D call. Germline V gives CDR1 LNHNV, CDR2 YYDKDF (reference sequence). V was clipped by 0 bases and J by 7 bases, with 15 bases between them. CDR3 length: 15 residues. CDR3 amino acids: CATSRDIAGTSEAFF. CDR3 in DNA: TGTGCCACCAGCAGAGATATTGCGGGAACGAGTGAAGCTTTCTTT. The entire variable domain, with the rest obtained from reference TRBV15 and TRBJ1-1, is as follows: DAMVIQNPRYQVTQFGKPVTLSCSQTLNHNVMYWYQQKSSQAPKLLFHYYDKDFNNEADTPDNFQSRRPNTSFCFLDIRSPGLGDTAMYLCATSRDIAGTSEAFFGQGTRLTVV.

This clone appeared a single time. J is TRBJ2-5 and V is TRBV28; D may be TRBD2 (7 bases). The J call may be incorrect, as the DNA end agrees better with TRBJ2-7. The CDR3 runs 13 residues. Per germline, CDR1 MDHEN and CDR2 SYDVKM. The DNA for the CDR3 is TGTGCCAGCAGGTGGGGGGGACAACGCGAGCAGTACTTC. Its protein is CASRWGGQREQYF.

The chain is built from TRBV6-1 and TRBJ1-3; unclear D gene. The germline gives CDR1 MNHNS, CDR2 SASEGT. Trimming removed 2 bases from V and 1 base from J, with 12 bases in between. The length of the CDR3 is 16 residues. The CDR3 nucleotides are TGTGCCAGCAGTGAAAGGAGGAGTGGGTCTGGAAACACCATATATTTT. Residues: CASSERRSGSGNTIYF.

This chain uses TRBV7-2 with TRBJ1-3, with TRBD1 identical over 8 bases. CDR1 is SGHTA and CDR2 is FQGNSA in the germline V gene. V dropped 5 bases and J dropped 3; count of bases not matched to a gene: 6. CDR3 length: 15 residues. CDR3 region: CASSPTGGLGNTIYF. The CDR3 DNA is TGTGCCAGCAGCCCAACAGGGGGTCTTGGAAACACCATATATTTT. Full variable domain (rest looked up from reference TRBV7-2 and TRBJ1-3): GAGVSQSPSNKVTEKGKDVELRCDPISGHTALYWYRQSLGQGLEFLIYFQGNSAPDKSGLPSDRFSAERTGGSVSTLTIQRTQQEDSAVYLCASSPTGGLGNTIYFGEGSWLTVV.

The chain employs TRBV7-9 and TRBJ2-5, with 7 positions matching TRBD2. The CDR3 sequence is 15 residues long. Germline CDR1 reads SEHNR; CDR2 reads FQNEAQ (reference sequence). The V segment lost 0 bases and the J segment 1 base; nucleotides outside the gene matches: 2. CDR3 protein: CASSLAGTTQETQYF. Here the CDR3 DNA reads TGTGCCAGCAGCTTAGCTGGGACTACCCAAGAGACCCAGTACTTC.

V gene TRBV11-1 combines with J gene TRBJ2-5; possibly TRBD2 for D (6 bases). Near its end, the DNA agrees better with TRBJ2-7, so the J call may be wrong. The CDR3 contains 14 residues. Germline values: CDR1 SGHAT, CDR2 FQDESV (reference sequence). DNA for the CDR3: TGTGCCAGCAGCACTCCGGGACTCCACTACGAGCAGTACTTC. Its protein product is CASSTPGLHYEQYF.

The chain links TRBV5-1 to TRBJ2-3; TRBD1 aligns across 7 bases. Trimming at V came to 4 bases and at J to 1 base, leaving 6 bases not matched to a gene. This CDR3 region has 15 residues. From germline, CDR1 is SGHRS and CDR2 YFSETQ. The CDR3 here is CASSTQGQGTDTQYF. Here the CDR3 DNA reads TGCGCCAGCAGCACCCAAGGACAGGGCACAGATACGCAGTATTTT.

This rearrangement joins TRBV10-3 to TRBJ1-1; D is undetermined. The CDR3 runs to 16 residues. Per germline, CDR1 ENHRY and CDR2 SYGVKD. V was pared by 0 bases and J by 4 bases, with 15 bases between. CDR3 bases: TGTGCCATCAGTGAGTCAATGGGAGGAGGTGGCACTGAAGCTTTCTTT. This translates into CAISESMGGGGTEAFF.

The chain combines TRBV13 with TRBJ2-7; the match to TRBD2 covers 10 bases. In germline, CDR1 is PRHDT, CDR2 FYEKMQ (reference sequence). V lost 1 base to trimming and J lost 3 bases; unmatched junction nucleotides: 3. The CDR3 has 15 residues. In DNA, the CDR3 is TGTGCCAGCAGCTTAGCCACTAGCGGGGTCTACGAGCAGTACTTC. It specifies CASSLATSGVYEQYF.

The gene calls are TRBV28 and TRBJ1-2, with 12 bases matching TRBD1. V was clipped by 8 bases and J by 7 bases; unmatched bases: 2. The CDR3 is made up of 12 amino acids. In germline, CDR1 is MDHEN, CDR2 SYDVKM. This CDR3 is CASRGQGAGYTF. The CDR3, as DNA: TGTGCCAGCCGGGGACAGGGGGCTGGCTACACCTTC.